This T cell receptor (beta chain) stems from a study of vaccination effects on CD4 cells after COVID-19. Regarding the study as a whole: Marked clonal contraction was seen in infection- and vaccine-induced clones late after vaccination.

This clone was picked up a small number of times. What it binds is unknown. Some clones are missing from TCRdb's copy, which holds only in-frame ones; the method was immunoSEQ multiplex PCR. The table shows over 55,000 clones, with 81% occurring only once. Sequencing in the ViraFEST assay came after antigen-specific CD4+ T cells had been expanded with viral peptide pools, which were used to stimulate PBMC. The culture ran for roughly ten days before CD4+ T cells were isolated. Half-medium changes using IL-2 medium occurred on days 3 and 7. This CDR3 region has 12 residues. Germline-derived CDR1 and CDR2 are GTSNPN and SVGIG (reference sequence). The V segment lost 1 base and the J segment 7 bases; nucleotides outside the gene matches: 0.

The starting material was CD4+ T cells from PBMCs cultured with HCoV-229E spike peptides, obtained before COVID-19 vaccination. The chain links TRBV30 to TRBJ1-5; 8 positions match TRBD1. The origin of this receptor is a human donor who received a COVID-19 vaccine. The CDR3 DNA is TGTGCCTGGAGTGCAGGGGGCCAGCCCCAGCATTTT. Amino acids: CAWSAGGQPQHF. Combining the CDR3 with reference TRBV30 and TRBJ1-5 gives the whole variable domain SQTIHQWPATLVQPVGSPLSLECTVEGTSNPNLYWYRQAAGRGLQLLFYSVGIGQISSEVPQNLSASRPQDRQFILSSKKLLLSDSGFYLCAWSAGGQPQHFGDGTRLSIL.